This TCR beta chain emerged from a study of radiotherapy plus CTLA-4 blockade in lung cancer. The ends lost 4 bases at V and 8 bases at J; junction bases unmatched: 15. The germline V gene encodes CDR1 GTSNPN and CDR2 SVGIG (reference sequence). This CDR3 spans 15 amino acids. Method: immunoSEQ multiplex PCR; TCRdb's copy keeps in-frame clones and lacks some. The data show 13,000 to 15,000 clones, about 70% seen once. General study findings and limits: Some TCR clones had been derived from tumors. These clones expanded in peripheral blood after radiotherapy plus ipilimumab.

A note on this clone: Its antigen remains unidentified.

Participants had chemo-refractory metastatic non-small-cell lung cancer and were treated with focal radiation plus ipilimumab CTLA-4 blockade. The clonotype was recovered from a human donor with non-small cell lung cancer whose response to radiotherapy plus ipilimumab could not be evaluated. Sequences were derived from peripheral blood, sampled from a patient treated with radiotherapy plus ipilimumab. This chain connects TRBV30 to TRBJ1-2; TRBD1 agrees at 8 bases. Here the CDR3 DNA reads TGTGCCTGGAAATTAAGGACAGGGTCGGTGAAAGGCTACACCTTC. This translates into CAWKLRTGSVKGYTF.